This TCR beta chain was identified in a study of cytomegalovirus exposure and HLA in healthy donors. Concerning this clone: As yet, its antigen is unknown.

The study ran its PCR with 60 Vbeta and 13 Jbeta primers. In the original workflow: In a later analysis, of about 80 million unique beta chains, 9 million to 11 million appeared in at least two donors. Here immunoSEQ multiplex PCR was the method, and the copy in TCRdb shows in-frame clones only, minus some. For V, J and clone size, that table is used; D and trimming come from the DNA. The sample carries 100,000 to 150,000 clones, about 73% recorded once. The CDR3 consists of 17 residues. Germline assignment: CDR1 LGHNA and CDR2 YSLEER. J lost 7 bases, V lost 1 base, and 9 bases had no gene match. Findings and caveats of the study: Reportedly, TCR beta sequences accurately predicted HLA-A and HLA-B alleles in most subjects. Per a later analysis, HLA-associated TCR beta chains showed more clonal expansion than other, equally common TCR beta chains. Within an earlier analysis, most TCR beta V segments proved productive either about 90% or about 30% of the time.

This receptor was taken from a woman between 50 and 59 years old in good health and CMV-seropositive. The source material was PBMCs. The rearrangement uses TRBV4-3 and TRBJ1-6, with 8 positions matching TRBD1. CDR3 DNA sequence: TGCGCCAGCAGCCAAGGTGGGGCGACAGGGGTGAATTCACCCCTCCACTTT. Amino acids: CASSQGGATGVNSPLHF.